The 22 T cell receptor beta chains listed next were all sequenced from one sample in a study of T cells in Graves' hyperthyroidism and ophthalmopathy. Using RNA transcripts as the source, TCR beta CDR3 regions were amplified. An initial round of RT-PCR targeting the TCR CDR3 relied on the HTBI primer set. TCRdb ran MiXCR on the multiplex PCR reads and lists one entry per CDR3 protein. The table records a few hundred thousand distinct CDR3 sequences, approximately 23% of them present only once. Sequenced material: blood. These receptor sequences come from a man aged 25 to 40 with Graves' ophthalmopathy.

The chain is built from TRBV9 and TRBJ2-7, with 11 bases lining up with TRBD1. V gave up 0 bases and J gave up 5 bases; unmatched junction bases: 13. Germline V gene lookup returns CDR1 SGDLS and CDR2 YYNGEE. The CDR3 spans 18 residues. The CDR3 reads CASSVAVGGGQGAHEQYF. The CDR3 nucleotides are TGTGCCAGCAGCGTAGCTGTAGGCGGTGGACAGGGGGCCCACGAGCAGTACTTC. The full variable domain, completed using reference TRBV9 and TRBJ2-7, is DSGVTQTPKHLITATGQRVTLRCSPRSGDLSVYWYQQSLDQGLQFLIQYYNGEERAKGNILERFSAQQFPDLHSELNLSSLELGDSALYFCASSVAVGGGQGAHEQYFGPGTRLTVT.

As to this clonotype: The junction does not match germline at one end; this may be a read error. V and J are TRBV11-3 and TRBJ2-1; 9 positions agree with TRBD2. The CDR3 loop spans 15 amino acids. Germline V gene sequence: CDR1 SGHNT, CDR2 YENEEA. The DNA of the CDR3 is TGTGCCAGCAGCTTAGTCCTAGCGGGGACCAATGGGCAGTTCTTC. It translates to CASSLVLAGTNGQFF. Looking up the rest from reference TRBV11-3 and TRBJ2-1 gives the full variable domain: EAGVVQSPRYKIIEKKQPVAFWCNPISGHNTLYWYLQNLGQGPELLIRYENEEAVDDSQLPKDRFSAERLKGVDSTLKIQPAELGDSAVYLCASSLVLAGTNGQFFGPGTRLTVL.

The gene calls are TRBV12-3 or TRBV12-4 and TRBJ1-5, with D perhaps matching TRBD1 (5 bases). The J call may be mistaken, given a closer DNA end match to TRBJ2-3. CDR3 size: 13 residues. This CDR3 is CASMGRANQPQYF. The CDR3 nucleotides are TGTGCCAGCATGGGGCGAGCCAATCAGCCCCAGTATTTT.

This clonotype appeared a few times. This CDR3 is CASSLPGLTNNEQFF. DNA of the CDR3: TGCGCCAGCAGCTTGCCGGGACTTACTAACAATGAGCAGTTCTTC. The rearrangement links TRBV5-1 to TRBJ2-1, with D tentatively TRBD2 (6 bases). The CDR3 extends over 15 amino acids. Germline loops: CDR1 SGHRS, CDR2 YFSETQ. V was trimmed by 1 base and J by 5 bases, leaving 13 bases between them.

This clonotype was seen ten or more times. The chain combines TRBV20-1 with TRBJ2-3; the D gene is possibly TRBD1 (6 bases). This CDR3 is 12 amino acids long. Trimming cost V 6 bases and J 4 bases, with 11 bases left between them. CDR1 is DFQATT and CDR2 is SNEGSKA in the germline V gene (reference sequence). The CDR3 here is CSAKDSADTQYF. CDR3 in DNA: TGCAGTGCAAAGGACAGCGCAGATACGCAGTATTTT.

In its sample, this clonotype was seen a few times. The chain has TRBV7-3 and TRBJ2-7, with D maybe TRBD2 (6 bases). V was clipped by 5 bases and J by 5 bases, with 16 bases between them. The CDR3 extends over 14 amino acids. CDR1 is SGHTA, CDR2 FQGTGA, per germline. The CDR3 protein is CASSPGTLSHEQYF. As DNA, the CDR3 is TGTGCCAGCAGCCCCGGGACTCTAAGTCACGAGCAGTACTTC.

Only a few counts were recorded for this clonotype. This may stem from a read error, because a much larger clone lies one nucleotide away. The chain is built from TRBV28 and TRBJ2-2; 8 nucleotides line up with TRBD1. Looked up from germline, CDR1 is MDHEN and CDR2 is SYDVKM. J was trimmed by 6 bases and V by 6 bases; bases with no gene match: 0. The length of the CDR3 is 12 residues. CDR3 nucleotide sequence: TGTGCCAGCAGACAGGGGGCCGGGGAGCTGTTTTTT. This sequence encodes CASRQGAGELFF.

This clonotype was counted only a few times. The chain has TRBV7-3 and TRBJ2-2; maybe TRBD2 (6 bases). Trimming shortened V by 5 bases and J by 5 bases, and 9 bases separated the two germline ends. The length of the CDR3 is 13 residues. In germline, CDR1 is SGHTA, CDR2 FQGTGA. The CDR3 DNA reads as TGTGCCAGCAGCGGAGGGGTAACCGGGGAGCTGTTTTTT. This gives the protein CASSGGVTGELFF.

This clonotype has only a few counts. This sequence joins TRBV2 and TRBJ1-5; 7 bases fit TRBD1. The CDR3 consists of 14 residues. From germline, CDR1 is SNHLY and CDR2 FYNNEI. J lost 1 base, V lost 8 bases, and 5 bases had no gene match. CDR3 bases: TGTGCCAGCGCGGACAGGACCAGCAATCAGCCCCAGCATTTT. Translated, it gives CASADRTSNQPQHF.

This clonotype was seen a few times. V usage is TRBV28 and J usage is TRBJ1-5; D call uncertain. Germline values: CDR1 MDHEN, CDR2 SYDVKM. The CDR3 loop spans 9 amino acids. The CDR3 loop is CAEGEPQHF. CDR3 coding DNA: TGTGCGGAGGGTGAGCCCCAGCATTTT.

The genes are TRBV20-1 and TRBJ2-3; 8 bases fit TRBD2. The CDR3 has 17 amino acids. Germline lookup yields CDR1 DFQATT and CDR2 SNEGSKA (reference sequence). Trimming at V came to 6 bases and at J to 0 bases, leaving 14 bases not matched to a gene. CDR3 loop: CSAHRSGGGGSTDTQYF. CDR3 DNA sequence: TGCAGTGCCCACCGGTCGGGAGGGGGGGGGAGCACAGATACGCAGTATTTT.

The rearrangement links TRBV11-2 to TRBJ2-2; 12 bases agree with TRBD1. Germline trimming cut 5 bases from V and 7 bases from J; bases unmatched to any gene: 5. The CDR3 extends over 15 amino acids. Germline V CDR1 and CDR2: SGHAT, FQNNGV. CDR3: CASSGTGGHHGELFF. CDR3 coding DNA: TGTGCCAGCAGCGGGACAGGGGGCCATCACGGGGAGCTGTTTTTT. Variable domain in full (rest from reference TRBV11-2 and TRBJ2-2): EAGVAQSPRYKIIEKRQSVAFWCNPISGHATLYWYQQILGQGPKLLIQFQNNGVVDDSQLPKDRFSAERLKGVDSTLKIQPAKLEDSAVYLCASSGTGGHHGELFFGEGSRLTVL.

This clonotype was observed a handful of times. V gene TRBV13 combines with J gene TRBJ2-7; D perhaps matches TRBD1 (6 bases). V shed 4 bases and J shed 0 bases, with 13 bases lying between them. Per the germline V gene, CDR1 is PRHDT and CDR2 is FYEKMQ (reference sequence). The CDR3 has 15 residues. CDR3 DNA sequence: TGTGCCAGCAGCTGGGGACACCTGAGCTCCTACGAGCAGTACTTC. It codes for CASSWGHLSSYEQYF.

A few counts support this clonotype. The chain uses TRBV28 and TRBJ1-1; TRBD1 matches 10 bases. Germline CDR1 and CDR2: MDHEN and SYDVKM. The CDR3 is 16 residues long. V lost 5 bases and J lost 6; bases outside the gene matches: 12. CDR3 in amino acids: CASSNPDRGRRAEAFF. For the CDR3, the DNA is TGTGCCAGCAGTAATCCCGACAGGGGGCGTCGGGCTGAAGCTTTCTTT.

This clonotype appeared a few times. V gene TRBV20-1 combines with J gene TRBJ2-1; D could derive from TRBD1 or TRBD2 (5 bases each). V was shortened by 5 bases and J by 6 bases, with 20 bases between the two germline ends. The CDR3 covers 15 residues. From germline, CDR1 is DFQATT and CDR2 SNEGSKA (reference sequence). The CDR3 coding sequence is TGCAGTGCTCCGACGGGGCGGATACTTTCCAATGAGCAGTTCTTC. Translating gives CSAPTGRILSNEQFF.

The chain couples TRBV10-3 to TRBJ2-7; D not certain. Germline V gene sequence: CDR1 ENHRY, CDR2 SYGVKD. There are 12 residues in the CDR3. The V end lost 2 bases, the J end lost 3 bases, and 5 bases lay between the germline ends. This chain's CDR3 is CAISEHSYEQYF. CDR3 sequence (DNA): TGTGCCATCAGTGAGCACAGCTACGAGCAGTACTTC.

This clonotype came up many times. This rearrangement joins TRBV19 to TRBJ1-1; possibly TRBD1 for D (5 bases). The V end was cut by 9 bases, the J end by 6 bases, with 20 bases between. Germline assignment: CDR1 LNHDA and CDR2 SQIVND (reference sequence). This CDR3 has 14 amino acids. CDR3 in DNA: TGTGCCAGCTTTGGTCCGGGGCGTGGCGCTGAAGCTTTCTTT. Its protein product is CASFGPGRGAEAFF.

For this clonotype: The junction and the germline gene differ at one end; a read error may be behind it. The chain couples TRBV7-9 to TRBJ1-6; a weak D match, TRBD1 (5 bases). Germline CDR1 reads SEHNR; CDR2 reads FQNEAQ (reference sequence). CDR3 length: 13 amino acids. This CDR3 reads CASGFKEGSPLHF. DNA of the CDR3: TGTGCCAGCGGCTTTAAAGAGGGGTCACCCCTCCACTTT.

This clonotype was found many times. The chain is built from TRBV5-6 and TRBJ1-1, with D possibly matching TRBD1 (6 bases). Germline assignment: CDR1 SGHDT and CDR2 YYEEEE. Trimming took off 1 base at V and 1 base at J, with 23 bases between the two ends. CDR3 length: 19 amino acids. Written as DNA, the CDR3 is TGTGCCAGCAGCTTGCGGTCAGGTGCAGGGACACTGCGGAACACTGAAGCTTTCTTT. Translation: CASSLRSGAGTLRNTEAFF.

This chain connects TRBV4-2 to TRBJ2-7; 7 nucleotides agree with TRBD2. Germline-derived CDR1 and CDR2 are LGHNA and YNFKEQ. With V trimmed by 0 bases and J by 6 bases, 8 bases remained unmatched. The length of the CDR3 is 15 residues. CDR3 region: CASSQDQRDALEQYF. The CDR3 DNA reads TGTGCCAGCAGCCAAGATCAGCGGGATGCTCTCGAGCAGTACTTC.

This clonotype was seen a handful of times. The chain combines TRBV11-2 with TRBJ2-3; TRBD2 matches 9 bases. The germline CDR1 and CDR2 sequences are SGHAT and FQNNGV. V gave up 1 base and J gave up 4 bases; unmatched junction bases: 3. The CDR3 consists of 15 residues. The CDR3 DNA reads TGTGCCAGCAGCTTAGCAGCGGGAGGATCAGATACGCAGTATTTT. The encoded protein is CASSLAAGGSDTQYF.

The chain couples TRBV7-8 to TRBJ1-4; TRBD1 is a possible D gene (5 bases). V was trimmed by 4 bases and J by 6 bases, leaving 15 bases between them. The CDR3 has 15 residues. CDR1 is SGHVS, CDR2 FQNEAQ, per germline. The CDR3 DNA is TGTGCCAGCAGCTCGGGGGGGGGAGTCGATGAAAAACTGTTTTTT. It is translated as CASSSGGGVDEKLFF.